The present entry profiles one T cell receptor beta chain with its context. This sample was included in a study of T cell changes during pregnancy in multiple sclerosis. This CDR3 spans 14 amino acids. Germline V gene data show CDR1 as KGHSH and CDR2 as LQKENI. J lost 8 bases, V lost 3 bases, and 8 bases had no gene match. Profiling relied on immunoSEQ multiplex PCR, and the TCRdb table lists in-frame clones only, not all of them. The data hold fewer than 90,000 clones, with nearly 95% observed a single time. The TCR was taken from a female donor in good health, enrolled as a control in a pregnancy study. Material: peripheral blood, obtained after pregnancy. The genes are TRBV18 and TRBJ2-3; TRBD1 matches at 7 bases. The CDR3 nucleotides are TGTGCCAGCTCACCCGATATACAGGGGACTACGCAGTATTTT. It is translated as CASSPDIQGTTQYF.